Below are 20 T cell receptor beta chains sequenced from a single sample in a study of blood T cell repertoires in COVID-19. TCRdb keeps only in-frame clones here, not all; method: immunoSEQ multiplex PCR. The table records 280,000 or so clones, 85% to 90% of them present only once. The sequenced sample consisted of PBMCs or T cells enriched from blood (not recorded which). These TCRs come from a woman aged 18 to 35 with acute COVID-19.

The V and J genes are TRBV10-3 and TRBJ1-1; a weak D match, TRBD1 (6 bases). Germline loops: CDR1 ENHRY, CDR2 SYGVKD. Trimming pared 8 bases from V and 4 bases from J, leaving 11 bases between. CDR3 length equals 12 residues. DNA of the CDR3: TGTGCCATCGCTGACAGGTTCACTGAAGCTTTCTTT. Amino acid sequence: CAIADRFTEAFF.

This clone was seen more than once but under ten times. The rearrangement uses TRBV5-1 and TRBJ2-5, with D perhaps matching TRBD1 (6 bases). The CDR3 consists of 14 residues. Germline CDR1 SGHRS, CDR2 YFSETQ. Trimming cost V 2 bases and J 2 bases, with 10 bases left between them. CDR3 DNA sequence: TGCGCCAGCAGCTTTAGCAGGGGACAAGAGACCCAGTACTTC. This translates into CASSFSRGQETQYF.

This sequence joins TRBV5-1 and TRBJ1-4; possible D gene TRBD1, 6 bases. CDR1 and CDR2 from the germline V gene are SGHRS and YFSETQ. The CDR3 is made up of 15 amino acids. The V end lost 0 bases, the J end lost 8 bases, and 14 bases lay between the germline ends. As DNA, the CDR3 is TGCGCCAGCAGCTTGGAGGGGGGGCTCCTCGAAAAACTGTTTTTT. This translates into CASSLEGGLLEKLFF.

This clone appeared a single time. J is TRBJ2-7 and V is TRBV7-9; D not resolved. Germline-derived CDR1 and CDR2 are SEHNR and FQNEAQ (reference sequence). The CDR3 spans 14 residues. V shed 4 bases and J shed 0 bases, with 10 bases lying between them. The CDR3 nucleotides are TGTGCCAGCAGCTCCGGTGATCGCTCCTACGAGCAGTACTTC. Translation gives CASSSGDRSYEQYF.

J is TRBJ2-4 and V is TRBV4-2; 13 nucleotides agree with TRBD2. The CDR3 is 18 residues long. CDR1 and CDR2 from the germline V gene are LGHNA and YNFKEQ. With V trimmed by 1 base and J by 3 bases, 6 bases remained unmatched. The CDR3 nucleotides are TGTGCCAGCAGCCAAGCAGGGACTAGCGGGATGGGCAAAAACATTCAGTACTTC. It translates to CASSQAGTSGMGKNIQYF.

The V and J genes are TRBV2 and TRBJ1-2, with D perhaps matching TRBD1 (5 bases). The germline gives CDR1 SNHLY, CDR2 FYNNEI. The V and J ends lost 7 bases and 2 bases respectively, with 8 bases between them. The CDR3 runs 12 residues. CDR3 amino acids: CASIGGNYGYTF. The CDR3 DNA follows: TGTGCCAGCATTGGGGGGAACTATGGCTACACCTTC.

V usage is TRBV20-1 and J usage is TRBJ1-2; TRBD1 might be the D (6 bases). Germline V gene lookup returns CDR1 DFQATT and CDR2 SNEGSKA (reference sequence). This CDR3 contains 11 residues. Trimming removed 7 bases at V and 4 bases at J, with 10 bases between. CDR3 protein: CSVGGGYGYTF. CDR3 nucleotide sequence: TGCAGTGTTGGGGGCGGCTATGGCTACACCTTC.

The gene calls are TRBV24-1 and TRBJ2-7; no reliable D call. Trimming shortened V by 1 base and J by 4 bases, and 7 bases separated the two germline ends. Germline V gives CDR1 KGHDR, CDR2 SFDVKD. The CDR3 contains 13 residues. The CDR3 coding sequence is TGTGCCACCAGTGATTTTAACGGTTACGAGCAGTACTTC. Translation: CATSDFNGYEQYF.

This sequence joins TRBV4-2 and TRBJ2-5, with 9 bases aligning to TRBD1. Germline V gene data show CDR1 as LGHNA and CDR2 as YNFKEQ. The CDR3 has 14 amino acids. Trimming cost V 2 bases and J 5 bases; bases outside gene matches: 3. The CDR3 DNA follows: TGTGCCAGCAGCCAAACAGGGGGCGGGGAGACCCAGTACTTC. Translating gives CASSQTGGGETQYF.

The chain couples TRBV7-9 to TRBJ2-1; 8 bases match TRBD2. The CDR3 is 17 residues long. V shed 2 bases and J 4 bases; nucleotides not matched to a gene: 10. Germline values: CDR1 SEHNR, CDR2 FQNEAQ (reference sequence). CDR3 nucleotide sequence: TGTGCCAGCAGCTTATTGGACCCCAGCGGGAGTTACAATGAGCAGTTCTTC. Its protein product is CASSLLDPSGSYNEQFF.

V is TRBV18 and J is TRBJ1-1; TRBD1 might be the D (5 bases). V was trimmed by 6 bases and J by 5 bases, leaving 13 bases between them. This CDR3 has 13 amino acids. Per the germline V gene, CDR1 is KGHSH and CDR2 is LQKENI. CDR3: CASSTGGVTEAFF. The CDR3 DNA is TGTGCCAGCTCGACTGGGGGGGTAACTGAAGCTTTCTTT.

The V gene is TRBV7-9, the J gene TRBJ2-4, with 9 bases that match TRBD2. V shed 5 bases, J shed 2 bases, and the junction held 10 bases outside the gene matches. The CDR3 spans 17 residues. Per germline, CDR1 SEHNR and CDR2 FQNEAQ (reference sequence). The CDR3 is CASSTYMTSGPKNIQYF. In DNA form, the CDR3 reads TGTGCCAGCAGCACCTACATGACTAGCGGCCCCAAAAACATTCAGTACTTC.

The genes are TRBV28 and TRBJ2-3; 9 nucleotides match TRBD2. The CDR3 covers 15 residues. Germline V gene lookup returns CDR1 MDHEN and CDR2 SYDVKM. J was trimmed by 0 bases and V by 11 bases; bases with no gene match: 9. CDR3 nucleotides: TGTGCCCTGAGACTAGCGGATATGAGCACAGATACGCAGTATTTT. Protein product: CALRLADMSTDTQYF.

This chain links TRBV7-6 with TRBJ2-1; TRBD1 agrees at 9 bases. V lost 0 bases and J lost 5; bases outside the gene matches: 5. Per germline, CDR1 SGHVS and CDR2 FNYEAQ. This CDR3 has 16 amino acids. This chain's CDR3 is CASSLALGTGNNEQFF. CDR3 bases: TGTGCCAGCAGCTTAGCTCTAGGGACAGGGAACAATGAGCAGTTCTTC.

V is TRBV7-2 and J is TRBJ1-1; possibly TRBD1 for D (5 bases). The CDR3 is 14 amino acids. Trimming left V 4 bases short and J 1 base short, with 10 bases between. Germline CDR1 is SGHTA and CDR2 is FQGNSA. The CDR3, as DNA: TGTGCCAGCAGCTCCGCAGGGCGGAACACTGAAGCTTTCTTT. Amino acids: CASSSAGRNTEAFF.

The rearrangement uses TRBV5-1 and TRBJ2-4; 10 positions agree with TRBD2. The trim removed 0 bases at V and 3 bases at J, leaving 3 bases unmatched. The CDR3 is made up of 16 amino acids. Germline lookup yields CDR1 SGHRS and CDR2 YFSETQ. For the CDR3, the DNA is TGCGCCAGCAGCTTGGGACTAGCGGGCTTCAAAAACATTCAGTACTTC. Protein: CASSLGLAGFKNIQYF. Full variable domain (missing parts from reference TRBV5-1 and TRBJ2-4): KAGVTQTPRYLIKTRGQQVTLSCSPISGHRSVSWYQQTPGQGLQFLFEYFSETQRNKGNFPGRFSGRQFSNSRSEMNVSTLELGDSALYLCASSLGLAGFKNIQYFGAGTRLSVL.

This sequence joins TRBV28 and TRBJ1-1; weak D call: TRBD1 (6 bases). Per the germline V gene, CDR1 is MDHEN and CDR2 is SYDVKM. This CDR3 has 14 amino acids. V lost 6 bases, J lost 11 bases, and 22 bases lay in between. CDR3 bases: TGTGCCAGCAGAACACCGGACAGTCACCCAGGGGCTTTCTTT. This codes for CASRTPDSHPGAFF.

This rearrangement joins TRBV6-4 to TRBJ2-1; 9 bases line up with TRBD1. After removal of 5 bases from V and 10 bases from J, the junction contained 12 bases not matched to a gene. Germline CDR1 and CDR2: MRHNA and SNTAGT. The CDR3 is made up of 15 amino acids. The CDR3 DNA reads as TGTGCCAGCAGTCTAGTCCCGGGACAGGGTGTGGAGCAGTTCTTC. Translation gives CASSLVPGQGVEQFF.

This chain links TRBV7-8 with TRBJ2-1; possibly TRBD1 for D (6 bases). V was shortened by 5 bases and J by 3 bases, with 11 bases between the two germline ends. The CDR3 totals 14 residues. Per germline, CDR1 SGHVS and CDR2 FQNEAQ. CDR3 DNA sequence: TGTGCCAGCAGCCACCGAGGGGGCTACAATGAGCAGTTCTTC. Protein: CASSHRGGYNEQFF.

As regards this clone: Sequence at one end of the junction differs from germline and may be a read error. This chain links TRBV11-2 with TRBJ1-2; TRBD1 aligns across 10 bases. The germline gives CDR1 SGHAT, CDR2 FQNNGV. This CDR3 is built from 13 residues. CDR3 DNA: TGTACCAGCAGCTTAGACAGGGGGCGCGGCTACACCTTC. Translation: CTSSLDRGRGYTF.